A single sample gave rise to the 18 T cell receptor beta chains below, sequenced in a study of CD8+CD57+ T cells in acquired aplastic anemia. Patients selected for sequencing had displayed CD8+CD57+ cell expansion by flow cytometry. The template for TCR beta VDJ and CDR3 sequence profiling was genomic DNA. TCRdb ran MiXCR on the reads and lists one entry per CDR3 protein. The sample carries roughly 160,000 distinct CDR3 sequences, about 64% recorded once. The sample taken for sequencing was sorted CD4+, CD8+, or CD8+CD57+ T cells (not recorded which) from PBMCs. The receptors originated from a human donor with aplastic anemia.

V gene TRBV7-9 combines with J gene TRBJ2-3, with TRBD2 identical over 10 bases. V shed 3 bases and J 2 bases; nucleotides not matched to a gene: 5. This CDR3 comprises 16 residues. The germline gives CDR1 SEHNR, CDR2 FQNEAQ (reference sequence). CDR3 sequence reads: CASSFPGTSDTDTQYF. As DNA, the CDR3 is TGTGCCAGCAGCTTTCCCGGGACTAGCGACACAGATACGCAGTATTTT.

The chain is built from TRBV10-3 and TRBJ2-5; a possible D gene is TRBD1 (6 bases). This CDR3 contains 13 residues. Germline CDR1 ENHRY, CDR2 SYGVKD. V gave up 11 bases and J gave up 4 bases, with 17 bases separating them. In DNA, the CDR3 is TGTGCCGCCTCACAGGGTCGGTTAGAGACCCAGTACTTC. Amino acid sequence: CAASQGRLETQYF.

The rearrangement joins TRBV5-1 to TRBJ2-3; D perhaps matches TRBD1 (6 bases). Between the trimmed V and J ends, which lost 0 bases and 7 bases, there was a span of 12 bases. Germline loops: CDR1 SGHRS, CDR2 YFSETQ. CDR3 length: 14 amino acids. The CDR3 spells CASSLDREWNTQYF. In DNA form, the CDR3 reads TGCGCCAGCAGCTTGGACAGGGAGTGGAATACGCAGTATTTT.

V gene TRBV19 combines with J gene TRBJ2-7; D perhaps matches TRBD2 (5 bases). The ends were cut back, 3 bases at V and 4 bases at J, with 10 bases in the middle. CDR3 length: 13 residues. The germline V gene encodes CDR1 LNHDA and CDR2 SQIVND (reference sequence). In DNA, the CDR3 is TGTGCCAGTAGTATTTCACTAGGGTACGAGCAGTACTTC. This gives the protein CASSISLGYEQYF.

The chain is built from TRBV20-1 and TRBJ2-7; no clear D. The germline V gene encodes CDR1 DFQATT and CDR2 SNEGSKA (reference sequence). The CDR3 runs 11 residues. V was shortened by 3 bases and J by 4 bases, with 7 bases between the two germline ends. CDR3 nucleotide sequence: TGCAGTGCTAGCCCGGAGTACGAGCAGTACTTC. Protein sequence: CSASPEYEQYF.

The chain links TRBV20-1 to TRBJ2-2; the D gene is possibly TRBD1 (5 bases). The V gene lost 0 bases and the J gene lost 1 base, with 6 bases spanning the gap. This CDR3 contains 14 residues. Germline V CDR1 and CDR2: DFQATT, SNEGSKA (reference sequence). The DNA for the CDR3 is TGCAGTGCTAGAGATCAGGGGAACACCGGGGAGCTGTTTTTT. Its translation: CSARDQGNTGELFF.

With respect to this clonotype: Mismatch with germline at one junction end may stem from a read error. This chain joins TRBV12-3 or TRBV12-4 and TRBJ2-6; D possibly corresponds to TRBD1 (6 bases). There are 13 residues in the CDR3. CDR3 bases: TGTGCCAGCAGTGCCGGGGAGAGGGACACTGAAGCTTTC. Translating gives CASSAGERDTEAF.

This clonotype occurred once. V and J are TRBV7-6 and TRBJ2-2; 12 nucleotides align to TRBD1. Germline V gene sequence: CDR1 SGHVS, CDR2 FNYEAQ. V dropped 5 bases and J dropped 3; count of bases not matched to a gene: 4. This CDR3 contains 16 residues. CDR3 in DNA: TGTGCCAGCAGCCCGGGACAGGGGGCGGACACCGGGGAGCTGTTTTTT. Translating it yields CASSPGQGADTGELFF.

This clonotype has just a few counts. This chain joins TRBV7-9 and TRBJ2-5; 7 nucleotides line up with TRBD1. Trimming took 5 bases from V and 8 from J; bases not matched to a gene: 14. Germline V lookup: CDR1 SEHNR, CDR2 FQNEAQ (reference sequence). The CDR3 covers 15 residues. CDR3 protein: CASSKGQPFKGTQYF. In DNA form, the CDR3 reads TGTGCCAGCAGCAAGGGACAGCCGTTCAAGGGTACCCAGTACTTC.

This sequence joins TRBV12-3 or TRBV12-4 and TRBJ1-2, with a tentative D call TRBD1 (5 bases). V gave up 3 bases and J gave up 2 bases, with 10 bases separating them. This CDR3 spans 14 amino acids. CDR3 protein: CASSLDRQNYGYTF. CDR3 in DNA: TGTGCCAGCAGTTTGGATAGACAGAACTATGGCTACACCTTC.

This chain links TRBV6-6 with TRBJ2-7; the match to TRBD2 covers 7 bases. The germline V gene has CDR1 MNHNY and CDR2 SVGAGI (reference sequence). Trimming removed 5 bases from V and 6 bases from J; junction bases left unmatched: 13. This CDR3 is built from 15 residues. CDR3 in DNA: TGTGCCAGCAGTCCTGTCGGGCGGGAGTGGGGCGAGCAGTACTTC. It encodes CASSPVGREWGEQYF.

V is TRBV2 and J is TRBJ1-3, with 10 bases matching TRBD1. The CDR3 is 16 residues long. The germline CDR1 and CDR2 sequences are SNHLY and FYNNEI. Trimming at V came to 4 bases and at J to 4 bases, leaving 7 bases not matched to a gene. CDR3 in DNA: TGTGCCAGCAGTGGCGGGACAGGGGCAGCGGGAAACACCATATATTTT. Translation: CASSGGTGAAGNTIYF.

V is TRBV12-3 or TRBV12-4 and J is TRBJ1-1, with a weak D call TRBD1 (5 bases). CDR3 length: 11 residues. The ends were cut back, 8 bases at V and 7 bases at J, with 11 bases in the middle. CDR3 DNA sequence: TGTGCCAGCTCCCAGACAGTTGAAGCTTTCTTT. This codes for CASSQTVEAFF.

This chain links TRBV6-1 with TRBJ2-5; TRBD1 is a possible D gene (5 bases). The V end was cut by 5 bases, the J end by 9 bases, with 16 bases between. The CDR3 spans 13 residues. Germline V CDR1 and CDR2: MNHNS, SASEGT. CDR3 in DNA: TGTGCCAGCAGTTACCCCAGGGATCAGCCCCAGTACTTC. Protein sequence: CASSYPRDQPQYF.

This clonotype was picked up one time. CDR3 protein: CASSSNRDRVYEQYF. The CDR3 DNA follows: TGTGCCAGTAGTTCCAACCGGGACAGGGTTTACGAGCAGTACTTC. This chain connects TRBV19 to TRBJ2-7; 9 nucleotides match TRBD1. Germline V gives CDR1 LNHDA, CDR2 SQIVND (reference sequence). Losses at the gene ends were 5 bases for V and 4 bases for J; bases not matched to a gene: 9. There are 15 residues in the CDR3.

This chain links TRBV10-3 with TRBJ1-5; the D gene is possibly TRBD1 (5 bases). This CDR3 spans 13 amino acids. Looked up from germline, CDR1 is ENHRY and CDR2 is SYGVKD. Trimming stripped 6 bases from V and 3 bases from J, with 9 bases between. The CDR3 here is CAIRGRVNQPQHF. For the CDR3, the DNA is TGTGCCATCAGGGGACGTGTCAATCAGCCCCAGCATTTT.

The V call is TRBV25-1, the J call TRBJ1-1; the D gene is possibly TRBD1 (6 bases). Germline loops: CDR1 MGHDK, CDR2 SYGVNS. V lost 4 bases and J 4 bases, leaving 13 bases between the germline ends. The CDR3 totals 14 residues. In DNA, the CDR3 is TGTGCCAGCAGTGTTCCCGGAGGGGGCACTGAAGCTTTCTTT. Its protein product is CASSVPGGGTEAFF.

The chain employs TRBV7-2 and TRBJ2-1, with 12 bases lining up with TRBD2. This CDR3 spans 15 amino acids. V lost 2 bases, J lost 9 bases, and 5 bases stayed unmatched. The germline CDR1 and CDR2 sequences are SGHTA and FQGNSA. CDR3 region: CASSLLPSGRGEQFF. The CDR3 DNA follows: TGTGCCAGCAGCTTACTTCCTAGCGGGAGGGGTGAGCAGTTCTTC.